Sequencing of this TCR beta chain was carried out in a study of CD8+ T cells in alopecia areata. Overall study results and limits: Higher clonality was seen in lesional scalp than in normal scalp, especially in alopecia totalis/universalis.

Concerning this clone itself: As yet, its antigen is unknown.

It was cDNA, reverse transcribed from extracted RNA, that served as the sequencing template. Data came from immunoSEQ multiplex PCR; TCRdb stores just in-frame clones and leaves some out. The sample yields 150,000 or so clones, about 87% seen once. The V gene's germline CDR1 is SGHDT and CDR2 YYEEEE. V lost 4 bases to trimming and J lost 2 bases, with 11 bases between them. The CDR3 spans 14 residues. This sequence originates from a human donor with alopecia areata. The chain combines TRBV5-6 with TRBJ2-3; perhaps TRBD1 as D (6 bases). This specimen consisted of CD8+ T cells sorted from blood, obtained at week 0. DNA of the CDR3: TGTGCCAGCAGCCCGGGACACACCACAGATACGCAGTATTTT. This gives the protein CASSPGHTTDTQYF.